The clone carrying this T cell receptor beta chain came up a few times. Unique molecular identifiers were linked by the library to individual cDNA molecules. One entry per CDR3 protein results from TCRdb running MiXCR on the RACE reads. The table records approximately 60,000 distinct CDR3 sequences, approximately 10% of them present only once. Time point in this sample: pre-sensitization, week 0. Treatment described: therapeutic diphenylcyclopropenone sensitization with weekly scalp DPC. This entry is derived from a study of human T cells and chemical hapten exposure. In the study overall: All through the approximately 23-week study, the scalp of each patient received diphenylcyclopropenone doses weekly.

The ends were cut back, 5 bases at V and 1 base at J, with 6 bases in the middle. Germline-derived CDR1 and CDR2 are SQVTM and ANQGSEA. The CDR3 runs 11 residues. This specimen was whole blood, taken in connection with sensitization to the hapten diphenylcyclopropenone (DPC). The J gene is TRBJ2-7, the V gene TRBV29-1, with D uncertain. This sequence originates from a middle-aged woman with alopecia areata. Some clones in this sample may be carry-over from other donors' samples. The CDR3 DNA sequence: TGCAGCGTTACAGTTTCCTACGAGCAGTACTTC. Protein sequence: CSVTVSYEQYF.